One sample yielded the 17 T cell receptor beta chains listed below, sequenced in a study of T cells in Graves' hyperthyroidism and ophthalmopathy. TCR beta CDR3 sequences were amplified from RNA transcripts. TCR CDR3 regions were first amplified by RT-PCR with HTBI primers. TCRdb processed the multiplex PCR reads anew with MiXCR; each CDR3 protein has one entry. The sample has approximately 600,000 distinct CDR3 sequences; over 12% are singletons. The sequencing sample was made of blood. Receptor source: a middle-aged woman with Graves' ophthalmopathy.

Ten or more counts support this clonotype. In DNA form, the CDR3 reads TGTGCCAGCAGGTCAGGGTCGTGGACGAACACTGAAGCTTTCTTT. Translating it yields CASRSGSWTNTEAFF. V and J are TRBV12-3 or TRBV12-4 and TRBJ1-1, with D maybe TRBD1 (5 bases). The V gene lost 6 bases and the J gene lost 1 base, with 15 bases spanning the gap. The CDR3 length is 15 residues.

This clonotype came up a few times. The CDR3 nucleotides read TGTGCCACCTCCTTCGGCAGGGGGACCGGGGAGCTGTTTTTT. This gives the protein CATSFGRGTGELFF. The V gene is TRBV27, the J gene TRBJ2-2, with TRBD1 matching over 7 bases. This CDR3 comprises 14 residues. V gave up 10 bases and J gave up 5 bases; unmatched junction bases: 10. Germline V lookup: CDR1 MNHEY, CDR2 SMNVEV (reference sequence).

In this sample, this clonotype turned up many times. The chain is built from TRBV28 and TRBJ1-3; tentatively, D is TRBD1 (6 bases). The germline CDR1 and CDR2 sequences are MDHEN and SYDVKM. With 9 bases removed from V and 2 bases from J, the gap between germline ends came to 17 bases. CDR3 length: 15 amino acids. Here the CDR3 DNA reads TGTGCCAGTATTGGGGGGGCTTTGACTGGAAACACCATATATTTT. Its translation: CASIGGALTGNTIYF.

This clonotype occurred many times. V and J are TRBV6-4 and TRBJ2-2; 7 bases map to TRBD2. The germline V gene encodes CDR1 MRHNA and CDR2 SNTAGT. The CDR3 extends over 17 amino acids. Germline trimming cut 2 bases from V and 1 base from J; bases unmatched to any gene: 7. In nucleotides, the CDR3 is TGTGCCAGCAGTGACCCGGTGGGCGGGAGGAACACCGGGGAGCTGTTTTTT. The encoded protein is CASSDPVGGRNTGELFF.

This chain links TRBV6-1 with TRBJ1-2; D is unresolved. The CDR3 has 16 amino acids. Deletions cut 2 bases from V and 3 bases from J, with 16 bases between. Germline V lookup: CDR1 MNHNS, CDR2 SASEGT. CDR3 bases: TGTGCCAGCAGTGAAACCCCCCGGACCAACCACTATGGCTACACCTTC. This gives the protein CASSETPRTNHYGYTF.

Ten or more counts support this clonotype. The chain uses TRBV15 and TRBJ2-7; unclear D gene. The V end was cut by 0 bases, the J end by 3 bases, with 9 bases between. The CDR3 is 14 amino acids. Germline assignment: CDR1 LNHNV and CDR2 YYDKDF (reference sequence). The DNA of the CDR3 is TGTGCCACCAGCAGAGATCGACTTGGCTACGAGCAGTACTTC. Translation gives CATSRDRLGYEQYF. The full variable domain, with the rest looked up from reference TRBV15 and TRBJ2-7, is DAMVIQNPRYQVTQFGKPVTLSCSQTLNHNVMYWYQQKSSQAPKLLFHYYDKDFNNEADTPDNFQSRRPNTSFCFLDIRSPGLGDTAMYLCATSRDRLGYEQYFGPGTRLTVT.

This clonotype was counted many times. V gene TRBV6-2 or TRBV6-3 combines with J gene TRBJ1-5; 9 positions match TRBD1. This CDR3 has 16 amino acids. V gave up 8 bases and J gave up 2 bases; unmatched junction bases: 10. CDR1 and CDR2 (germline): MNHEY, SVGEGT. In DNA, the CDR3 is TGTGCCAGCGTGGACAGGGGCCTCGGCGGCAATCAGCCCCAGCATTTT. Translation: CASVDRGLGGNQPQHF.

This clonotype was seen many times. The J gene is TRBJ1-5, the V gene TRBV7-8; no reliable D call. This CDR3 is built from 15 residues. CDR1 is SGHVS and CDR2 is FQNEAQ in the germline V gene. V gave up 4 bases and J gave up 4 bases, with 14 bases separating them. The CDR3 DNA follows: TGTGCCAGCAGCTCTCCTCAGACGGGGAATCAGCCCCAGCATTTT. Protein product: CASSSPQTGNQPQHF.

This clonotype was picked up many times. The chain recombines TRBV12-3 or TRBV12-4 with TRBJ2-1; 10 bases map to TRBD1. V shed 4 bases and J 7 bases; nucleotides not matched to a gene: 13. The CDR3 is 17 amino acids. The DNA of the CDR3 is TGTGCCAGCAGTTCCCCCTCCGGGACAGGGGCCGGGAATGAGCAGTTCTTC. It codes for CASSSPSGTGAGNEQFF.

This clonotype has only a few counts. The chain is built from TRBV20-1 and TRBJ2-5; D is uncertain. The CDR3 contains 12 residues. The germline CDR1 and CDR2 sequences are DFQATT and SNEGSKA (reference sequence). V was trimmed by 3 bases and J by 1 base, leaving 6 bases between them. CDR3 DNA sequence: TGCAGTGCTAGTCCGATCCAAGAGACCCAGTACTTC. This sequence encodes CSASPIQETQYF.

Many counts were recorded for this clonotype. The chain uses TRBV27 and TRBJ2-7, with 7 nucleotides matching TRBD1. V lost 3 bases to trimming and J lost 5 bases; unmatched junction nucleotides: 4. The CDR3 length is 13 residues. Germline V gene sequence: CDR1 MNHEY, CDR2 SMNVEV (reference sequence). This CDR3 is CASSFQGVNEQYF. The CDR3, as DNA: TGTGCCAGCAGTTTCCAGGGGGTCAACGAGCAGTACTTC.

This clonotype was seen ten or more times. The V gene is TRBV6-5, the J gene TRBJ1-1, with 9 bases lining up with TRBD1. The CDR3 is 15 residues long. Per germline, CDR1 MNHEY and CDR2 SVGAGI. V gave up 4 bases and J gave up 1 base; unmatched junction bases: 4. The CDR3 loop reads CASSWDRARNTEAFF. Written as DNA, the CDR3 is TGTGCCAGCAGTTGGGACAGGGCAAGGAACACTGAAGCTTTCTTT.

This clonotype was seen repeatedly, ten times or more. The rearrangement links TRBV5-1 to TRBJ2-2; D call uncertain. The CDR3 spans 11 residues. Trimming stripped 7 bases from V and 7 bases from J, with 8 bases between. From germline, CDR1 is SGHRS and CDR2 YFSETQ. The CDR3 sequence is CASASHGELFF. DNA for the CDR3: TGCGCCAGCGCAAGTCACGGGGAGCTGTTTTTT.

This clonotype was picked up a small number of times. The chain employs TRBV18 and TRBJ2-5; D is perhaps TRBD2 (6 bases). V was clipped by 0 bases and J by 2 bases, with 10 bases between them. Germline lookup yields CDR1 KGHSH and CDR2 LQKENI. This CDR3 comprises 15 residues. The CDR3 nucleotides read TGTGCCAGCTCACCACCTCTAGCGAAACAAGAGACCCAGTACTTC. Its translation: CASSPPLAKQETQYF.

Many counts were recorded for this clonotype. The chain's CDR3 is CASSPDYEQYF. In DNA form, the CDR3 reads TGTGCCAGCAGCCCTGACTACGAGCAGTACTTC. The V gene is TRBV6-1, the J gene TRBJ2-7, with D unresolved. Trimming cost V 6 bases and J 3 bases, with 6 bases left between them. The CDR3 length is 11 residues. Per the germline V gene, CDR1 is MNHNS and CDR2 is SASEGT.

The chain employs TRBV11-2 and TRBJ2-3; 8 bases match TRBD2. Germline V CDR1 and CDR2: SGHAT, FQNNGV. The CDR3 extends over 16 amino acids. V lost 0 bases, J lost 8 bases, and 10 bases stayed unmatched. Here the CDR3 reads CASSLDQAGVIGTQYF. As DNA, the CDR3 is TGTGCCAGCAGCTTAGATCAAGCGGGAGTAATCGGTACGCAGTATTTT.

Comment on this clonotype: The junction departs from the called germline gene at one end, perhaps through a read error. The chain combines TRBV27 with TRBJ2-7, with 10 positions matching TRBD2. Germline lookup yields CDR1 MNHEY and CDR2 SMNVEV (reference sequence). CDR3 length: 15 amino acids. DNA of the CDR3: TGTGCCAGCAGAGAGGGGACTAGCGATCTGAACGAACAGTACTTC. Encoded protein: CASREGTSDLNEQYF.